These 32 T cell receptor beta chains came from one sample sequenced in a study of T cell responses to AZD1222 COVID-19 vaccine (dated by TCRdb to the early 2020s). What the time point label conveys for this sample: about 28 days (+/-7) after the second vaccine dose. Library creation used the immunoSEQ multiplex PCR assay. TCRdb's version of the immuneACCESS table is confined to in-frame rearrangements and falls short of the full clone set. An unresolved V gene accounts for under half of the shortfall where checked; the remainder is of unknown origin. The sample table lists around 140,000 clones, over 85% of them with a count of one. Roughly 1.5% of the sample is held by the ten biggest clonotypes. Here the sequenced sample was peripheral blood, taken 28 days after the second AZD1222 dose. These receptors all stem from an adult who received the AZD1222 COVID-19 vaccine.

The chain is built from TRBV27 and TRBJ2-1; 7 bases fit TRBD2. Trimming at V came to 2 bases and at J to 8 bases, leaving 9 bases not matched to a gene. The germline V gene encodes CDR1 MNHEY and CDR2 SMNVEV (reference sequence). This CDR3 has 15 residues. In nucleotides, the CDR3 is TGTGCCAGCAGTTTAAGGTGGGAGGGCCTTGATGAGCAGTTCTTC. It is translated as CASSLRWEGLDEQFF.

The genes are TRBV3-1 (or the pseudogene TRBV3-2) and TRBJ2-7; 13 bases align to TRBD2. Germline CDR1 reads LGHDT; CDR2 reads YNNKEL (reference sequence). V shed 4 bases, J shed 2 bases, and the junction held 8 bases outside the gene matches. This CDR3 is built from 17 residues. CDR3 in amino acids: CASSPSLAGGPTYEQYF. CDR3 nucleotide sequence: TGTGCCAGCAGCCCTTCACTAGCGGGAGGGCCGACCTACGAGCAGTACTTC.

The chain is built from TRBV28 and TRBJ2-5; 15 nucleotides line up with TRBD2. This CDR3 region has 17 residues. Trimming cost V 6 bases and J 5 bases; bases outside gene matches: 10. CDR1 is MDHEN, CDR2 SYDVKM, per germline. CDR3 in DNA: TGTGCCAGCAGACCCGGGACTAGCGGGAGGTTAGGGGAGACCCAGTACTTC. Its translation: CASRPGTSGRLGETQYF.

The chain couples TRBV27 to TRBJ1-5; D is unresolved. The germline V gene encodes CDR1 MNHEY and CDR2 SMNVEV (reference sequence). Trimming cost V 5 bases and J 7 bases, with 15 bases left between them. The CDR3 sequence is 14 residues long. The CDR3 loop is CASSENSVWQPQHF. In DNA, the CDR3 is TGTGCCAGCAGTGAAAACAGTGTATGGCAGCCCCAGCATTTT.

The chain has TRBV11-3 and TRBJ1-6; D unclear. Germline V gives CDR1 SGHNT, CDR2 YENEEA. The CDR3 is 18 amino acids. V was clipped by 0 bases and J by 0 bases, with 12 bases between them. CDR3 sequence (DNA): TGTGCCAGCAGCTTAGATCACTCGGGTACCTCCTATAATTCACCCCTCCACTTT. Its protein is CASSLDHSGTSYNSPLHF.

The chain uses TRBV19 and TRBJ1-1; D is perhaps TRBD1 (6 bases). CDR1 and CDR2 from the germline V gene are LNHDA and SQIVND (reference sequence). This CDR3 has 16 residues. Trimming removed 3 bases from V and 0 bases from J, with 14 bases in between. This CDR3 is CASSIVAGVMNTEAFF. CDR3 in DNA: TGTGCCAGTAGTATCGTGGCAGGGGTCATGAACACTGAAGCTTTCTTT.

The chain is built from TRBV7-8 and TRBJ1-1, with 7 bases identical to TRBD1. Trimming at V came to 3 bases and at J to 3 bases, leaving 4 bases not matched to a gene. Germline loops: CDR1 SGHVS, CDR2 FQNEAQ. The CDR3 consists of 14 residues. Here the CDR3 DNA reads TGTGCCAGCAGCTTTCAACAGGGGTACACTGAAGCTTTCTTT. Encoded protein: CASSFQQGYTEAFF.

The genes are TRBV19 and TRBJ1-2; TRBD1 agrees at 10 bases. Losses at the gene ends were 6 bases for V and 4 bases for J; bases not matched to a gene: 11. CDR1 and CDR2 from the germline V gene are LNHDA and SQIVND (reference sequence). CDR3 size: 16 residues. CDR3 in amino acids: CASSPTGTGVGYGYTF. The CDR3 DNA reads TGTGCCAGTAGCCCTACCGGGACAGGGGTTGGCTATGGCTACACCTTC.

The chain couples TRBV12-3 or TRBV12-4 to TRBJ2-1; D is perhaps TRBD1 (6 bases). This CDR3 is 13 amino acids long. Trimming took off 4 bases at V and 4 bases at J, with 8 bases between the two ends. CDR3 sequence (DNA): TGTGCCAGCAGTTCCGGACAGTACAATGAGCAGTTCTTC. This codes for CASSSGQYNEQFF.

The CDR3 reads CASSLDGGQSYEQYF. DNA of the CDR3: TGTGCCAGCAGCTTAGACGGCGGGCAGTCCTACGAGCAGTACTTC. The V call is TRBV7-2, the J call TRBJ2-7; maybe TRBD2 (5 bases). V was shortened by 1 base and J by 1 base, with 11 bases between the two germline ends. Germline assignment: CDR1 SGHTA and CDR2 FQGNSA. The CDR3 spans 15 residues.

The chain joins TRBV18 to TRBJ1-1; 10 bases agree with TRBD1. V trimming: 6 bases; J trimming: 0 bases; junction bases outside the gene matches: 7. Germline CDR1 is KGHSH and CDR2 is LQKENI. The CDR3 sequence is 16 residues long. The CDR3 region is CASSPPGQGMNTEAFF. In nucleotides, the CDR3 is TGTGCCAGCTCTCCCCCGGGACAGGGGATGAACACTGAAGCTTTCTTT. Full variable domain (missing parts from reference TRBV18 and TRBJ1-1): NAGVMQNPRHLVRRRGQEARLRCSPMKGHSHVYWYRQLPEEGLKFMVYLQKENIIDESGMPKERFSAEFPKEGPSILRIQQVVRGDSAAYFCASSPPGQGMNTEAFFGQGTRLTVV.

This clone was observed a few times. The V gene is TRBV19, the J gene TRBJ2-7, with 9 bases lining up with TRBD2. The CDR3 runs 15 residues. The V and J ends lost 6 bases and 0 bases, in that order; junction bases with no gene match: 6. Germline V CDR1 and CDR2: LNHDA, SQIVND (reference sequence). The CDR3 DNA reads as TGTGCCAGTAGCCTGTCTAGCGGGGACTCCTACGAGCAGTACTTC. Translating gives CASSLSSGDSYEQYF.

V and J are TRBV29-1 and TRBJ1-1, with D perhaps matching TRBD1 (5 bases). CDR3 length equals 13 residues. The germline V gene encodes CDR1 SQVTM and CDR2 ANQGSEA. V lost 5 bases and J lost 0, with 10 bases in between. As DNA, the CDR3 is TGCAGCGTTATGCAGGGAATGAACACTGAAGCTTTCTTT. Translation gives CSVMQGMNTEAFF.

The table lists this clone with a count of one. The chain combines TRBV24-1 with TRBJ1-2; a possible D gene is TRBD1 (5 bases). CDR3 length equals 14 residues. Germline V gene data show CDR1 as KGHDR and CDR2 as SFDVKD. Trimming pared 2 bases from V and 2 bases from J, leaving 8 bases between. CDR3 in amino acids: CATSDYDSNYGYTF. CDR3 DNA: TGTGCCACCAGTGATTACGACAGCAACTATGGCTACACCTTC.

The V and J genes are TRBV15 and TRBJ1-4; maybe TRBD1 (6 bases). Deletions cut 6 bases from V and 3 bases from J, with 20 bases between. The CDR3 covers 17 residues. Germline V gene lookup returns CDR1 LNHNV and CDR2 YYDKDF (reference sequence). CDR3 nucleotide sequence: TGTGCCACCAGTTCGTCAGGGGACTTTTCGGCTAATGAAAAACTGTTTTTT. This encodes CATSSSGDFSANEKLFF.

This chain connects TRBV7-2 to TRBJ1-2, with a weak D call TRBD1 (5 bases). V was trimmed by 5 bases and J by 4 bases, leaving 17 bases between them. The CDR3 runs 15 residues. Germline loops: CDR1 SGHTA, CDR2 FQGNSA. CDR3 in DNA: TGTGCCAGCAGCCGGGACGTAGGTTATAGCTATGGCTACACCTTC. It yields the protein CASSRDVGYSYGYTF.

The chain links TRBV2 to TRBJ1-3, with 7 bases lining up with TRBD1. In germline, CDR1 is SNHLY, CDR2 FYNNEI. The J segment lost 6 bases and the V segment lost 0 bases, leaving 11 bases of the junction unmatched. The CDR3 is 17 residues long. CDR3 residues: CASSEAAGQRYLNTIYF. CDR3 DNA sequence: TGTGCCAGCAGTGAAGCGGCGGGACAGCGCTATTTAAACACCATATATTTT. Looking up the rest from reference TRBV2 and TRBJ1-3 gives the full variable domain: EPEVTQTPSHQVTQMGQEVILRCVPISNHLYFYWYRQILGQKVEFLVSFYNNEISEKSEIFDDQFSVERPDGSNFTLKIRSTKLEDSAMYFCASSEAAGQRYLNTIYFGEGSWLTVV.

This sequence joins TRBV24-1 and TRBJ1-5; 7 positions match TRBD1. V was pared by 5 bases and J by 4 bases, with 7 bases of the junction left unmatched. Germline V gene lookup returns CDR1 KGHDR and CDR2 SFDVKD. The CDR3 is 15 residues long. This CDR3 is CATSGRQGNNQPQHF. CDR3 in DNA: TGTGCCACCAGTGGGAGACAGGGAAATAATCAGCCCCAGCATTTT.

The chain is built from TRBV7-8 and TRBJ1-2, with 7 bases matching TRBD1. J was trimmed by 0 bases and V by 4 bases; bases with no gene match: 5. The germline gives CDR1 SGHVS, CDR2 FQNEAQ. CDR3 length: 15 amino acids. The CDR3 DNA sequence: TGTGCCAGCAGCTCACAGGGGCTCGCTAACTATGGCTACACCTTC. Translating gives CASSSQGLANYGYTF.

The gene calls are TRBV6-4 and TRBJ2-7, with 9 bases matching TRBD1. Germline CDR1 is MRHNA and CDR2 is SNTAGT. Trimming cost V 8 bases and J 0 bases; bases outside gene matches: 8. This CDR3 region has 15 residues. CDR3 sequence reads: CASPRTGADSYEQYF. The CDR3 DNA sequence: TGTGCCAGCCCCAGGACAGGGGCGGACTCCTACGAGCAGTACTTC.

The rearrangement joins TRBV19 to TRBJ2-5; 7 bases fit TRBD2. Germline V gene lookup returns CDR1 LNHDA and CDR2 SQIVND (reference sequence). Trimming cost V 4 bases and J 1 base; bases outside gene matches: 9. The CDR3 sequence is 16 residues long. The CDR3 DNA is TGTGCCAGTAGTACTCCCGTGAGGGAGGGCCAAGAGACCCAGTACTTC. This translates into CASSTPVREGQETQYF.

This clone was found a few times. The V call is TRBV7-9, the J call TRBJ1-2; the match to TRBD1 covers 8 bases. With 5 bases clipped from V and 6 bases from J, the junction kept 8 bases outside the gene matches. The length of the CDR3 is 14 residues. Germline-derived CDR1 and CDR2 are SEHNR and FQNEAQ (reference sequence). The CDR3 bases are TGTGCCAGCAGCACCCGCCGGACAGGGCATGGCTACACCTTC. Translated, it gives CASSTRRTGHGYTF.

The J gene is TRBJ1-5, the V gene TRBV3-1 (or the pseudogene TRBV3-2); D is unclear. The V end was cut by 3 bases, the J end by 6 bases, with 15 bases between. From germline, CDR1 is LGHDT and CDR2 YNNKEL (reference sequence). This CDR3 region has 15 residues. The CDR3 DNA reads as TGTGCCAGCAGCCAGGGATCAAGAAGTGGTCAGCCCCAGCATTTT. It is translated as CASSQGSRSGQPQHF.

The genes are TRBV12-3 or TRBV12-4 and TRBJ1-1; maybe TRBD1 (6 bases). This CDR3 comprises 13 residues. V lost 5 bases, J lost 5 bases, and 12 bases lay in between. Written as DNA, the CDR3 is TGTGCCAGCAGTCGACAGGTCCGGACTGAAGCTTTCTTT. Translating it yields CASSRQVRTEAFF.

The gene calls are TRBV2 and TRBJ1-1; D is unresolved. The CDR3 totals 13 residues. The germline gives CDR1 SNHLY, CDR2 FYNNEI. V lost 4 bases to trimming and J lost 0 bases, with 6 bases between them. The CDR3 region is CASSVLMNTEAFF. CDR3 sequence (DNA): TGTGCCAGCAGTGTACTCATGAACACTGAAGCTTTCTTT.

The rearrangement links TRBV28 to TRBJ1-4; no clear D. The germline gives CDR1 MDHEN, CDR2 SYDVKM. The length of the CDR3 is 11 residues. V was trimmed by 4 bases and J by 8 bases, leaving 5 bases between them. The CDR3 DNA is TGTGCCAGCAGTTCCCCGGAAAAACTGTTTTTT. This gives the protein CASSSPEKLFF.

The chain is built from TRBV15 and TRBJ2-1; possibly TRBD1 for D (5 bases). The CDR3 extends over 13 amino acids. Germline lookup yields CDR1 LNHNV and CDR2 YYDKDF (reference sequence). V was shortened by 3 bases and J by 15 bases, with 18 bases between the two germline ends. The CDR3 loop is CATSSADRTLPFF. In nucleotides, the CDR3 is TGTGCCACCAGCAGTGCCGACAGAACTCTCCCGTTCTTC.

The chain links TRBV7-2 to TRBJ1-1, with D uncertain. Between the trimmed V and J ends, which lost 2 bases and 4 bases, there was a span of 14 bases. Germline lookup yields CDR1 SGHTA and CDR2 FQGNSA. The CDR3 has 15 residues. DNA of the CDR3: TGTGCCAGCAGCTTATCCGGGAGTAGTGGCACTGAAGCTTTCTTT. Translation gives CASSLSGSSGTEAFF.

The genes are TRBV5-1 and TRBJ2-7; 7 nucleotides align to TRBD2. The CDR3 contains 11 residues. Looked up from germline, CDR1 is SGHRS and CDR2 is YFSETQ. The V gene end was trimmed by 7 bases and the J gene end by 4 bases; junction bases not matched to a gene: 2. CDR3 DNA sequence: TGCGCCAGCGGGGAGGGTTACGAGCAGTACTTC. This sequence encodes CASGEGYEQYF.

The chain couples TRBV11-2 to TRBJ2-7; tentative D call: TRBD2 (6 bases). Trimming took off 1 base at V and 3 bases at J, with 22 bases between the two ends. The CDR3 is 18 residues long. Germline V gene lookup returns CDR1 SGHAT and CDR2 FQNNGV. In nucleotides, the CDR3 is TGTGCCAGCAGCTTAGGTGGAGGGGTATGGGACTTGATCTACGAGCAGTACTTC. Translated: CASSLGGGVWDLIYEQYF. Variable domain in full (rest from reference TRBV11-2 and TRBJ2-7): EAGVAQSPRYKIIEKRQSVAFWCNPISGHATLYWYQQILGQGPKLLIQFQNNGVVDDSQLPKDRFSAERLKGVDSTLKIQPAKLEDSAVYLCASSLGGGVWDLIYEQYFGPGTRLTVT.

The genes are TRBV27 and TRBJ1-5, with no clear D. The CDR3 runs 13 residues. Per the germline V gene, CDR1 is MNHEY and CDR2 is SMNVEV (reference sequence). The V gene lost 3 bases and the J gene lost 3 bases, with 6 bases spanning the gap. CDR3 bases: TGTGCCAGCAGTTTCACCCTCAATCAGCCCCAGCATTTT. Encoded protein: CASSFTLNQPQHF.

This clone was observed once. The genes are TRBV19 and TRBJ1-5; a weak D match, TRBD1 (5 bases). Germline CDR1 reads LNHDA; CDR2 reads SQIVND (reference sequence). With 8 bases removed from V and 1 base from J, the gap between germline ends came to 18 bases. This CDR3 is 16 amino acids long. The CDR3 is CASETRQGHSNQPQHF. CDR3 coding DNA: TGTGCCAGTGAAACGCGGCAGGGTCACAGCAATCAGCCCCAGCATTTT.